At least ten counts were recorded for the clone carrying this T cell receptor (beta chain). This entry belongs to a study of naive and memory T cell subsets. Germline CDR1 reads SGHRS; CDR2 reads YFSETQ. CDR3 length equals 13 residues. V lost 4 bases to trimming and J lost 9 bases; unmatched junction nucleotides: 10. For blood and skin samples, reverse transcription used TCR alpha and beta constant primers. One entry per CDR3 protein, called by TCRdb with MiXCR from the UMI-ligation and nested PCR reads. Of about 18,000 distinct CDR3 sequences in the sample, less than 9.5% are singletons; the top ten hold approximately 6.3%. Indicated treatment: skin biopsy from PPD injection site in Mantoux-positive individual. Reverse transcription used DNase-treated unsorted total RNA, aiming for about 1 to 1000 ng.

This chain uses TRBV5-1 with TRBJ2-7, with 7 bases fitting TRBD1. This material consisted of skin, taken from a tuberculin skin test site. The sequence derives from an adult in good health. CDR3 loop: CASSERQGLGQYF. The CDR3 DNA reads TGCGCCAGCAGCGAACGACAGGGTCTTGGGCAGTACTTC.